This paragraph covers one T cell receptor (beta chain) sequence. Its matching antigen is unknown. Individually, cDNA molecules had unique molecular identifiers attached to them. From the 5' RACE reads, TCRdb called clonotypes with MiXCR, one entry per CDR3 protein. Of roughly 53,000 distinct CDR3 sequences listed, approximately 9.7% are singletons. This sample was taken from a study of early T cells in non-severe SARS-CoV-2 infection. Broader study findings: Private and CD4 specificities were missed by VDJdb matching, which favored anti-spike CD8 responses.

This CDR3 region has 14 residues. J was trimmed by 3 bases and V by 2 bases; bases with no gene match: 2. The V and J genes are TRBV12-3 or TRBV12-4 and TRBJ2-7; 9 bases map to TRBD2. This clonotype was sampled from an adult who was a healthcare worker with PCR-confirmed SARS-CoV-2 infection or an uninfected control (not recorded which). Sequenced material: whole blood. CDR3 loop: CASSLRRGGYEQYF. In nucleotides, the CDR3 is TGTGCCAGCAGTTTACGGCGGGGGGGCTACGAGCAGTACTTC.